These 26 T cell receptor beta chains were sequenced from one sample in a study of shared clonotypes between healthy human individuals. Method: immunoSEQ multiplex PCR; TCRdb's copy keeps in-frame clones and lacks some. There are roughly 2.2 million clones in the sample; 85% to 95% occur only once, and 0.35% to 0.45% lies in the top ten. Source material: naive CD4+ T cells from PBMCs. Described subset: CD45RA+ positively selected. All receptors come from a man in his late teens or twenties in good health. Some clones in this sample may be carry-over from other donors' samples.

The chain combines TRBV18 with TRBJ2-7, with TRBD2 matching over 8 bases. The germline gives CDR1 KGHSH, CDR2 LQKENI. This CDR3 comprises 15 residues. V was pared by 4 bases and J by 5 bases, with 10 bases of the junction left unmatched. The CDR3 loop reads CASSRGRPLGDEQYF. In DNA form, the CDR3 reads TGTGCCAGCTCACGCGGGAGGCCCCTCGGGGACGAGCAGTACTTC.

The chain has TRBV28 and TRBJ2-3; D is unclear. Trimming removed 5 bases at V and 6 bases at J, with 9 bases between. The CDR3 consists of 12 residues. Germline V CDR1 and CDR2: MDHEN, SYDVKM. In nucleotides, the CDR3 is TGTGCCAGCAGTCGGGCCGAGGATACGCAGTATTTT. Amino acids: CASSRAEDTQYF.

V gene TRBV2 combines with J gene TRBJ1-4; 8 nucleotides line up with TRBD1. After removal of 7 bases from V and 8 bases from J, the junction contained 9 bases not matched to a gene. This CDR3 has 14 amino acids. Per germline, CDR1 SNHLY and CDR2 FYNNEI. The CDR3 here is CASNQDRVGEKLFF. In DNA form, the CDR3 reads TGTGCCAGCAATCAGGACAGGGTGGGAGAAAAACTGTTTTTT.

CDR3 bases: TGTGCCAGCAGCTTAGTGGGTCAGGGGACGACCCGGGCGCAGTATTTT. Translating gives CASSLVGQGTTRAQYF. This chain links TRBV7-2 with TRBJ2-3; the D gene is possibly TRBD1 (6 bases). CDR1 and CDR2 from the germline V gene are SGHTA and FQGNSA. V was cut by 1 base and J by 10 bases, with 21 bases left in between. There are 16 residues in the CDR3.

The chain uses TRBV19 and TRBJ2-1, with 7 bases aligning to TRBD2. Germline CDR1 is LNHDA and CDR2 is SQIVND (reference sequence). The CDR3 extends over 15 amino acids. The trim removed 7 bases at V and 4 bases at J, leaving 10 bases unmatched. The CDR3 nucleotides read TGTGCCAGTACCCGAGGGTCTAGCGGATACAATGAGCAGTTCTTC. This gives the protein CASTRGSSGYNEQFF.

With respect to this clone: The same CDR3 arises from other DNA sequences in this sample as well. The chain is built from TRBV5-1 and TRBJ1-1; no clear D gene. The CDR3 extends over 13 amino acids. Between the trimmed V and J ends, which lost 0 bases and 5 bases, there was a span of 8 bases. Germline loops: CDR1 SGHRS, CDR2 YFSETQ. In nucleotides, the CDR3 is TGCGCCAGCAGCTTGGGAGTAGGGACTGAAGCTTTCTTT. Translating gives CASSLGVGTEAFF.

The chain links TRBV5-4 to TRBJ1-2; D gene unclear. Per the germline V gene, CDR1 is SGHNT and CDR2 is YYREEE (reference sequence). Deletions cut 0 bases from V and 7 bases from J, with 10 bases between. The CDR3 contains 13 residues. The CDR3, as DNA: TGTGCCAGCAGCTTGGCGCAGCAATTTGGCTACACCTTC. Translation gives CASSLAQQFGYTF.

The CDR3 DNA is TGTGCCAGCAGTGTCGGGTCTAGCGGGTACAATGAGCAGTTCTTC. Protein: CASSVGSSGYNEQFF. This rearrangement joins TRBV2 to TRBJ2-1; 8 bases are a match to TRBD2. This CDR3 contains 15 residues. J lost 4 bases, V lost 4 bases, and 6 bases had no gene match. Germline-derived CDR1 and CDR2 are SNHLY and FYNNEI. Full variable domain (remainder filled in from reference TRBV2 and TRBJ2-1): EPEVTQTPSHQVTQMGQEVILRCVPISNHLYFYWYRQILGQKVEFLVSFYNNEISEKSEIFDDQFSVERPDGSNFTLKIRSTKLEDSAMYFCASSVGSSGYNEQFFGPGTRLTVL.

The chain couples TRBV9 to TRBJ1-5; no reliable D call. Looked up from germline, CDR1 is SGDLS and CDR2 is YYNGEE. The CDR3 sequence is 12 residues long. Deletions cut 6 bases from V and 2 bases from J, with 6 bases between. The CDR3 DNA is TGTGCCAGCAACCAGGGCAATCAGCCCCAGCATTTT. Its translation: CASNQGNQPQHF. Full variable domain (missing parts from reference TRBV9 and TRBJ1-5): DSGVTQTPKHLITATGQRVTLRCSPRSGDLSVYWYQQSLDQGLQFLIQYYNGEERAKGNILERFSAQQFPDLHSELNLSSLELGDSALYFCASNQGNQPQHFGDGTRLSIL.

The gene calls are TRBV5-1 and TRBJ2-1, with D perhaps matching TRBD1 (5 bases). Germline V gene data show CDR1 as SGHRS and CDR2 as YFSETQ. The V end was cut by 5 bases, the J end by 11 bases, with 14 bases between. The CDR3 runs 12 residues. The CDR3: CASSPVGRQQFF. CDR3 DNA sequence: TGCGCCAGCAGTCCCGTGGGGCGGCAGCAGTTCTTC. The full variable domain, completed using reference TRBV5-1 and TRBJ2-1, is KAGVTQTPRYLIKTRGQQVTLSCSPISGHRSVSWYQQTPGQGLQFLFEYFSETQRNKGNFPGRFSGRQFSNSRSEMNVSTLELGDSALYLCASSPVGRQQFFGPGTRLTVL.

The chain carries TRBV19 and TRBJ2-3, with D uncertain. Germline V CDR1 and CDR2: LNHDA, SQIVND (reference sequence). This CDR3 is 13 amino acids long. The ends were cut back, 2 bases at V and 5 bases at J, with 8 bases in the middle. CDR3: CASSIQWGDTQYF. For the CDR3, the DNA is TGTGCCAGTAGTATACAGTGGGGAGATACGCAGTATTTT.

Only a few counts were recorded for this clone. This sequence joins TRBV30 and TRBJ1-5; perhaps TRBD1 as D (5 bases). The germline V gene has CDR1 GTSNPN and CDR2 SVGIG (reference sequence). The CDR3 spans 14 residues. V lost 1 base to trimming and J lost 7 bases, with 14 bases between them. CDR3 in amino acids: CAWSGLGGEQPQHF. Here the CDR3 DNA reads TGTGCCTGGAGTGGTTTGGGAGGGGAGCAGCCCCAGCATTTT.

This rearrangement joins TRBV19 to TRBJ2-7, with D perhaps matching TRBD2 (5 bases). The CDR3 covers 13 residues. Germline lookup yields CDR1 LNHDA and CDR2 SQIVND (reference sequence). V lost 10 bases to trimming and J lost 6 bases, with 19 bases between them. DNA of the CDR3: TGTGCCACCAAGACCCCGGGGTATGGCGAGCAGTACTTC. Amino acid sequence: CATKTPGYGEQYF.

This clone was detected once. The V gene is TRBV4-3, the J gene TRBJ1-2; perhaps TRBD1 as D (5 bases). V was pared by 4 bases and J by 0 bases, with 12 bases between. Per germline, CDR1 LGHNA and CDR2 YSLEER. The CDR3 totals 15 residues. The DNA for the CDR3 is TGCGCCAGCAGCCTCATAGGGGAATCTAACTATGGCTACACCTTC. Its translation is CASSLIGESNYGYTF.

The count of this clone is one. The chain has TRBV5-1 and TRBJ2-5; maybe TRBD2 (5 bases). CDR1 and CDR2 (germline): SGHRS, YFSETQ. The CDR3 sequence is 15 residues long. V shed 1 base and J shed 0 bases, with 10 bases lying between them. The CDR3 reads CASSLQLGYQETQYF. The CDR3 coding sequence is TGCGCCAGCAGCTTGCAACTAGGATACCAAGAGACCCAGTACTTC.

The V call is TRBV6-6, the J call TRBJ2-3; possible D gene TRBD2, 5 bases. This CDR3 spans 15 amino acids. Between the trimmed V and J ends, which lost 2 bases and 5 bases, there was a span of 14 bases. Germline V lookup: CDR1 MNHNY, CDR2 SVGAGI (reference sequence). The CDR3 is CASSYRPSRGDTQYF. The DNA for the CDR3 is TGTGCCAGCAGTTACAGGCCCTCCCGGGGAGATACGCAGTATTTT.

Remarks on this clone: The sample has other DNA sequences that encode this CDR3 too. The chain joins TRBV7-2 to TRBJ1-5, with D maybe TRBD1 (5 bases). V shed 4 bases and J shed 4 bases, with 11 bases lying between them. The CDR3 consists of 14 residues. The V gene's germline CDR1 is SGHTA and CDR2 FQGNSA. The CDR3 loop reads CASSSGTANQPQHF. The CDR3 nucleotides are TGTGCCAGCAGCTCGGGGACTGCTAATCAGCCCCAGCATTTT.

This chain joins TRBV5-6 and TRBJ2-3; D may be TRBD2 (6 bases). The V end was cut by 1 base, the J end by 1 base, with 13 bases between. Per germline, CDR1 SGHDT and CDR2 YYEEEE. The CDR3 covers 16 residues. The CDR3 spells CASSLFAGSRTDTQYF. The CDR3 DNA reads TGTGCCAGCAGCTTGTTTGCGGGATCGCGCACAGATACGCAGTATTTT.

J is TRBJ1-2 and V is TRBV20-1; possibly TRBD1 for D (5 bases). This CDR3 is built from 10 residues. Germline loops: CDR1 DFQATT, CDR2 SNEGSKA (reference sequence). V dropped 3 bases and J dropped 12 bases, with 11 bases sitting between them. CDR3 nucleotide sequence: TGCAGTGCTAGCAGGGTTGTCCACACCTTC. Translated, it gives CSASRVVHTF.

This chain uses TRBV6-1 with TRBJ1-3; D call uncertain. Germline lookup yields CDR1 MNHNS and CDR2 SASEGT. V was cut by 6 bases and J by 4 bases, with 4 bases left in between. This CDR3 has 11 residues. CDR3 DNA sequence: TGTGCCAGCAGGGTAGGAAACACCATATATTTT. It yields the protein CASRVGNTIYF.

The gene calls are TRBV2 and TRBJ2-7; D not resolved. V was trimmed by 4 bases and J by 5 bases, leaving 6 bases between them. This CDR3 is built from 11 residues. The germline V gene has CDR1 SNHLY and CDR2 FYNNEI. This CDR3 reads CASSARNEQYF. As DNA, the CDR3 is TGTGCCAGCAGTGCCCGTAACGAGCAGTACTTC.

The chain carries TRBV28 and TRBJ2-7, with D perhaps given as TRBD1 or TRBD2 (5 bases each). The CDR3 loop spans 13 amino acids. Germline CDR1 reads MDHEN; CDR2 reads SYDVKM. V lost 6 bases and J 9 bases, leaving 18 bases between the germline ends. CDR3 DNA: TGTGCCAGCAGCGGGACGGCCGGGGTGGGGCAGTACTTC. Protein sequence: CASSGTAGVGQYF.

This clone was recorded once. This chain links TRBV13 with TRBJ2-5; 8 positions agree with TRBD2. The CDR3 has 17 amino acids. Germline lookup yields CDR1 PRHDT and CDR2 FYEKMQ (reference sequence). J was trimmed by 0 bases and V by 5 bases; bases with no gene match: 11. The CDR3 DNA reads as TGTGCCAGCAGCCCAACGCCGCGGGAGGTCTACCAAGAGACCCAGTACTTC. Protein product: CASSPTPREVYQETQYF.

This sequence joins TRBV6-1 and TRBJ1-3; 7 nucleotides align to TRBD1. CDR1 is MNHNS and CDR2 is SASEGT in the germline V gene. The CDR3 is 14 residues long. V was clipped by 8 bases and J by 0 bases; unmatched bases: 4. The CDR3 protein is CASGGDSSGNTIYF. The DNA of the CDR3 is TGTGCCAGCGGTGGGGACAGCTCTGGAAACACCATATATTTT.

This clone was seen only a few times. As DNA, the CDR3 is TGTGCCAGCAGTTTAAGTGTCTGGGGTGGTCAGCCCCAGCATTTT. It is translated as CASSLSVWGGQPQHF. The rearrangement links TRBV28 to TRBJ1-5, with D hard to call. The CDR3 consists of 15 residues. CDR1 and CDR2 (germline): MDHEN, SYDVKM. V was shortened by 2 bases and J by 6 bases, with 14 bases between the two germline ends.

This chain links TRBV9 with TRBJ2-3, with D possibly TRBD2 on 5 matching bases. The germline V gene has CDR1 SGDLS and CDR2 YYNGEE. The CDR3 is made up of 14 amino acids. Trimming left V 0 bases short and J 6 bases short, with 11 bases between. The CDR3 reads CASSVERASDTQYF. The CDR3 coding sequence is TGTGCCAGCAGCGTAGAGAGGGCCTCGGATACGCAGTATTTT.